The source of this T cell receptor beta chain is a study of shared clonotypes between healthy human individuals. The CDR3 runs to 12 residues. V lost 4 bases and J 7 bases, leaving 10 bases between the germline ends. Germline CDR1 reads SGHVS; CDR2 reads FQNEAQ. Within Nashville, Tennessee resided all donors, each a Caucasian adult. The genomic DNA of each subset was split evenly across several immunoSEQ plates. Clones were read by immunoSEQ multiplex PCR, and TCRdb kept only the in-frame ones, dropping some. The sample includes about half a million clones, around 73% of them seen just once. This TCR derives from a woman aged 40-49 years in good health. Some clones in this sample may be carry-over from other donors' samples. Sequencing was carried out using PBMCs. The chain combines TRBV7-8 with TRBJ2-5; unclear D gene. CDR3 bases: TGTGCCAGCAGCTCCCTCTGGGTGACCCAGTACTTC. Translated: CASSSLWVTQYF.